The 13 T cell receptor beta chains presented below share a single source sample, sequenced in a study of glioma-infiltrating T cells after dendritic cell vaccination. Clones were sequenced by immunoSEQ multiplex PCR, and TCRdb holds only the in-frame ones, with some missing. The sample lists more than 100,000 clones; about four fifths were seen once. Sequencing was performed on blood, taken before dendritic cell vaccination. These receptors were collected from a human donor with glioblastoma.

This chain uses TRBV5-8 with TRBJ1-5; no clear D. CDR3 size: 15 residues. Germline values: CDR1 SGHTS, CDR2 YDEGEE. Trimming pared 4 bases from V and 2 bases from J, leaving 13 bases between. The CDR3 is CASSRKTEGNQPQHF. CDR3 nucleotide sequence: TGTGCCAGCAGCCGAAAGACTGAGGGCAATCAGCCCCAGCATTTT.

The rearrangement links TRBV29-1 to TRBJ2-5, with D hard to call. Germline V gives CDR1 SQVTM, CDR2 ANQGSEA. V was pared by 2 bases and J by 4 bases, with 11 bases between. CDR3 length: 13 amino acids. The CDR3 here is CSVEIAPGETQYF. In DNA form, the CDR3 reads TGCAGCGTTGAAATCGCGCCAGGAGAGACCCAGTACTTC.

This chain joins TRBV29-1 and TRBJ1-3; D is unclear. Per the germline V gene, CDR1 is SQVTM and CDR2 is ANQGSEA. V was cut by 0 bases and J by 4 bases, with 4 bases left in between. The CDR3 extends over 12 amino acids. CDR3 DNA sequence: TGCAGCGTTGAAGATCTGGGAAACACCATATATTTT. Translated, it gives CSVEDLGNTIYF.

This clone is a singleton in its sample. This sequence joins TRBV5-1 and TRBJ1-1; a weak D match, TRBD1 (6 bases). CDR3 size: 15 residues. V lost 2 bases and J lost 1, with 12 bases in between. Germline CDR1 SGHRS, CDR2 YFSETQ. The CDR3 DNA is TGCGCCAGCAGCTTAGAACAGGGCCCGAACACTGAAGCTTTCTTT. Translated, it gives CASSLEQGPNTEAFF.

This clone was seen only once. J is TRBJ1-2 and V is TRBV25-1; TRBD1 agrees at 7 bases. CDR3 length: 13 amino acids. The V segment lost 7 bases and the J segment 1 base; nucleotides outside the gene matches: 3. Germline values: CDR1 MGHDK, CDR2 SYGVNS. CDR3 sequence reads: CASTRDSNYGYTF. Here the CDR3 DNA reads TGTGCCAGCACCCGGGACAGTAACTATGGCTACACCTTC.

This clone showed up just once. This chain connects TRBV7-2 to TRBJ2-2; D is ambiguous. Looked up from germline, CDR1 is SGHTA and CDR2 is FQGNSA. V was shortened by 1 base and J by 6 bases, with 6 bases between the two germline ends. The CDR3 covers 13 residues. Here the CDR3 DNA reads TGTGCCAGCAGCTTAGAGAGGTCCGGGGAGCTGTTTTTT. As protein: CASSLERSGELFF.

The chain couples TRBV5-1 to TRBJ1-5; a possible D gene is TRBD1 (5 bases). In germline, CDR1 is SGHRS, CDR2 YFSETQ. The CDR3 extends over 15 amino acids. V was cut by 4 bases and J by 1 base, with 12 bases left in between. The chain's CDR3 is CASSTVGGSNQPQHF. In DNA, the CDR3 is TGCGCCAGCAGCACCGTCGGGGGAAGCAATCAGCCCCAGCATTTT.

The chain has TRBV4-2 and TRBJ2-1; 10 bases are shared with TRBD2. The CDR3 spans 18 residues. The germline V gene encodes CDR1 LGHNA and CDR2 YNFKEQ. V gave up 2 bases and J gave up 8 bases; unmatched junction bases: 15. The CDR3 reads CASSQRRTVAGGFYEQFF. The CDR3 region has the DNA TGTGCCAGCAGCCAAAGGCGGACGGTAGCGGGGGGATTCTATGAGCAGTTCTTC.

This clone was observed once. Other DNA sequences in the same sample also yield this CDR3. The genes are TRBV7-9 and TRBJ1-1, with unresolved D. V was clipped by 1 base and J by 1 base, with 7 bases between them. The CDR3 covers 14 residues. Germline loops: CDR1 SEHNR, CDR2 FQNEAQ (reference sequence). The CDR3 nucleotides are TGTGCCAGCAGCTTAGACAGCCAGAACACTGAAGCTTTCTTT. Its translation: CASSLDSQNTEAFF.

The chain has TRBV11-1 and TRBJ2-7; D may be TRBD2 (6 bases). The length of the CDR3 is 16 residues. Trimming left V 5 bases short and J 1 base short, with 18 bases between. Looked up from germline, CDR1 is SGHAT and CDR2 is FQDESV (reference sequence). The CDR3 reads CASSHRERRESYEQYF. The CDR3 nucleotides read TGTGCCAGCAGCCACCGGGAGCGCAGGGAGTCCTACGAGCAGTACTTC.

This chain uses TRBV5-4 with TRBJ2-2; 7 bases match TRBD1. There are 15 residues in the CDR3. Germline CDR1 SGHNT, CDR2 YYREEE (reference sequence). Losses at the gene ends were 2 bases for V and 0 bases for J; bases not matched to a gene: 1. The DNA for the CDR3 is TGTGCCAGCAGCTTAGGGACAGCGAACACCGGGGAGCTGTTTTTT. Amino acids: CASSLGTANTGELFF.

This clone was observed once. The chain uses TRBV6-5 and TRBJ2-1, with 8 bases aligning to TRBD1. J was trimmed by 7 bases and V by 4 bases; bases with no gene match: 9. The CDR3 covers 15 residues. Germline assignment: CDR1 MNHEY and CDR2 SVGAGI. CDR3 protein: CASSFSQGAGNEQFF. CDR3 nucleotides: TGTGCCAGCAGTTTTTCTCAGGGGGCAGGGAATGAGCAGTTCTTC.

The rearrangement uses TRBV7-8 and TRBJ1-6, with a weak D call TRBD1 (6 bases). Between the trimmed V and J ends, which lost 5 bases and 10 bases, there was a span of 15 bases. The CDR3 spans 14 residues. Germline CDR1 is SGHVS and CDR2 is FQNEAQ. The CDR3 loop is CASSLQGALSPLHF. The CDR3 nucleotides read TGTGCCAGCAGCCTACAGGGCGCCCTATCACCCCTCCACTTT. The full variable domain, rest sourced from reference TRBV7-8 and TRBJ1-6, is GAGVSQSPRYKVAKRGQDVALRCDPISGHVSLFWYQQALGQGPEFLTYFQNEAQLDKSGLPSDRFFAERPEGSVSTLKIQRTQQEDSAVYLCASSLQGALSPLHFGNGTRLTVT.